These 18 T cell receptor beta chains were all obtained from the same sample, sequenced in a study of T cell repertoires in aging, cancer and after chemotherapy. Amplification of TCR beta used genomic DNA extracted from peripheral blood. TRB rearrangements spanning V, D and J were amplified using mixed TRB-A/B primers. TCRdb reprocessed the multiplex PCR reads via MiXCR and lists one record per CDR3 protein. The sample records more than 2,500 distinct CDR3 sequences, almost 25% being singletons. Sequencing was done on a sample of blood. Source of these receptors: a human donor with a solid tumor.

This clonotype counts as large. V is TRBV6-5 and J is TRBJ2-1, with 7 nucleotides matching TRBD1. This CDR3 contains 16 residues. With V trimmed by 5 bases and J by 7 bases, 14 bases remained unmatched. Germline values: CDR1 MNHEY, CDR2 SVGAGI. The CDR3 DNA sequence: TGTGCCAGCAGTGGTGAACGACAGGGCGTAGGGAATGAGCAGTTCTTC. The encoded protein is CASSGERQGVGNEQFF.

V is TRBV29-1 and J is TRBJ1-1, with TRBD1 as a possible D gene (6 bases). This CDR3 has 12 amino acids. Germline lookup yields CDR1 SQVTM and CDR2 ANQGSEA. The V gene lost 6 bases and the J gene lost 1 base, with 9 bases spanning the gap. CDR3 DNA: TGCAGCGTGGAACAGGGGAACACTGAAGCTTTCTTT. It yields the protein CSVEQGNTEAFF.

The chain is built from TRBV20-1 and TRBJ2-1; D unclear. From germline, CDR1 is DFQATT and CDR2 SNEGSKA (reference sequence). The CDR3 contains 14 residues. The ends were cut back, 6 bases at V and 3 bases at J, with 15 bases in the middle. The CDR3 is CSAHTDFDYNEQFF. The CDR3 DNA follows: TGCAGTGCGCACACCGACTTTGACTACAATGAGCAGTTCTTC.

This clonotype was seen a handful of times. The V call is TRBV20-1, the J call TRBJ2-7; possibly TRBD1 for D (6 bases). The ends were cut back, 0 bases at V and 4 bases at J, with 13 bases in the middle. The CDR3 sequence is 14 residues long. The germline V gene encodes CDR1 DFQATT and CDR2 SNEGSKA (reference sequence). CDR3 residues: CSARDPGEHYEQYF. CDR3 nucleotide sequence: TGCAGTGCTAGAGATCCAGGGGAGCATTACGAGCAGTACTTC.

The rearrangement uses TRBV5-5 and TRBJ2-3, with 10 bases lining up with TRBD1. V lost 4 bases to trimming and J lost 4 bases; unmatched junction nucleotides: 3. The CDR3 consists of 14 residues. The V gene's germline CDR1 is SGHKS and CDR2 YYEKEE (reference sequence). CDR3 sequence (DNA): TGTGCCAGCAGCGAAGGGACAGGGGCAGATACGCAGTATTTT. Protein sequence: CASSEGTGADTQYF.

The chain couples TRBV29-1 to TRBJ2-1, with 13 bases matching TRBD2. V was clipped by 4 bases and J by 5 bases; unmatched bases: 2. The CDR3 loop spans 14 amino acids. Germline values: CDR1 SQVTM, CDR2 ANQGSEA. The CDR3 DNA reads TGCAGCGTTGTCGGGACTAGCGGGAACAATGAGCAGTTCTTC. Translated: CSVVGTSGNNEQFF.

By share, this clonotype counts as medium-sized. The chain employs TRBV10-3 and TRBJ2-7; 8 bases agree with TRBD2. The CDR3 has 15 residues. Germline CDR1 is ENHRY and CDR2 is SYGVKD. J lost 6 bases, V lost 2 bases, and 9 bases had no gene match. The chain's CDR3 is CAISEATGTRPEQYF. Written as DNA, the CDR3 is TGTGCCATCAGTGAGGCTACCGGGACTAGGCCCGAGCAGTACTTC.

Turning to this clonotype: A clone one base away is much larger, so this may be a read error. The V call is TRBV10-3, the J call TRBJ2-1; D is possibly TRBD1 (5 bases). This CDR3 has 17 residues. Per the germline V gene, CDR1 is ENHRY and CDR2 is SYGVKD. CDR3 amino acids: CAISGAPGKGMDNKQFF. CDR3 coding DNA: TGTGCCATCAGTGGGGCCCCAGGGAAGGGGATGGACAATAAGCAGTTCTTC.

By its share, this clonotype is medium-sized. The chain combines TRBV6-6 with TRBJ1-2, with D tentatively TRBD1 (5 bases). The CDR3 is 13 amino acids. Trimming stripped 6 bases from V and 7 bases from J, with 15 bases between. Per the germline V gene, CDR1 is MNHNY and CDR2 is SVGAGI (reference sequence). The CDR3 sequence is CASRTAVYVGYTF. Here the CDR3 DNA reads TGTGCCAGCAGGACAGCCGTCTATGTTGGCTACACCTTC.

This clonotype was recorded a few times. The V call is TRBV5-1, the J call TRBJ2-1; D is possibly TRBD1 (7 bases). V was trimmed by 2 bases and J by 4 bases, leaving 10 bases between them. The CDR3 sequence is 14 residues long. CDR1 is SGHRS, CDR2 YFSETQ, per germline. Here the CDR3 DNA reads TGCGCCAGCAGCTTCAGGGGGGAGTACAATGAGCAGTTCTTC. This sequence encodes CASSFRGEYNEQFF.

This clonotype is categorized as medium-sized (0.01 to 0.1%). The chain uses TRBV6-1 and TRBJ2-7; no clear D. Germline V CDR1 and CDR2: MNHNS, SASEGT. This CDR3 is built from 12 residues. V lost 3 bases and J lost 6, with 9 bases in between. CDR3 protein: CASSDLASEQYF. CDR3 sequence (DNA): TGTGCCAGCAGTGATTTAGCATCCGAGCAGTACTTC.

The CDR3 nucleotides read TGTGCCAGCACCAAAATTGGACTAGCGGCAGATACGCAGTATTTT. Translated: CASTKIGLAADTQYF. This chain connects TRBV28 to TRBJ2-3, with 10 positions matching TRBD2. This CDR3 region has 15 residues. Germline V gene sequence: CDR1 MDHEN, CDR2 SYDVKM. Germline trimming cut 7 bases from V and 4 bases from J; bases unmatched to any gene: 8.

This clonotype occurred a few times. The chain joins TRBV5-1 to TRBJ2-7; a possible D gene is TRBD1 (6 bases). V gave up 0 bases and J gave up 5 bases, with 15 bases separating them. The CDR3 loop spans 15 amino acids. Germline assignment: CDR1 SGHRS and CDR2 YFSETQ. This chain's CDR3 is CASSLGRGAGDEQYF. CDR3 bases: TGCGCCAGCAGCTTGGGTCGGGGCGCAGGGGACGAGCAGTACTTC. The full variable domain, its missing parts supplied by reference TRBV5-1 and TRBJ2-7, is KAGVTQTPRYLIKTRGQQVTLSCSPISGHRSVSWYQQTPGQGLQFLFEYFSETQRNKGNFPGRFSGRQFSNSRSEMNVSTLELGDSALYLCASSLGRGAGDEQYFGPGTRLTVT.

The V and J genes are TRBV7-2 and TRBJ2-1; D is unclear. Germline loops: CDR1 SGHTA, CDR2 FQGNSA. Trimming took 4 bases from V and 7 from J, leaving 8 bases between them. This CDR3 comprises 12 residues. CDR3 bases: TGTGCCAGCAGCTCGTACGCGAATGAGCAGTTCTTC. Amino acids: CASSSYANEQFF.

This chain joins TRBV4-2 and TRBJ2-1, with no clear D. Germline CDR1 LGHNA, CDR2 YNFKEQ. The CDR3 extends over 13 amino acids. V shed 4 bases and J shed 2 bases, with 6 bases lying between them. The CDR3 DNA reads TGTGCCAGCAGCCTGATCCCCTACAATGAGCAGTTCTTC. As protein: CASSLIPYNEQFF.

The chain links TRBV28 to TRBJ2-3; 14 bases are a match to TRBD2. The germline gives CDR1 MDHEN, CDR2 SYDVKM. V gave up 5 bases and J gave up 2 bases; unmatched junction bases: 6. CDR3 length equals 17 residues. The chain's CDR3 is CASSPGLAGGITDTQYF. The DNA of the CDR3 is TGTGCCAGCAGTCCAGGACTAGCGGGAGGCATCACAGATACGCAGTATTTT.

With respect to this clonotype: This may arise from a read error, as a much more abundant clone is one base away. This likely comes from a read error, as the CDR3 has no conserved phenylalanine or tryptophan at its end. This chain uses TRBV7-9 with TRBJ2-1, with 9 bases fitting TRBD2. The germline CDR1 and CDR2 sequences are SEHNR and FQNEAQ (reference sequence). The CDR3 is 18 amino acids. The V gene end was trimmed by 3 bases and the J gene end by 3 bases; junction bases not matched to a gene: 12. CDR3 residues: CASSFRKGSSGVYNEQFL. Here the CDR3 DNA reads TGTGCCAGCAGCTTCCGCAAGGGTTCTAGCGGGGTCTACAATGAGCAGTTCCTC.

A remark on this clonotype: A much larger clone is a single base away; this may be a read error. V is TRBV7-2 and J is TRBJ2-1; 8 bases fit TRBD1. From germline, CDR1 is SGHTA and CDR2 FQGNSA. The CDR3 length is 12 residues. The CDR3 protein is CVSTGQGDEQFF. CDR3 in DNA: TGTGTCAGCACCGGACAGGGCGATGAGCAGTTCTTC.